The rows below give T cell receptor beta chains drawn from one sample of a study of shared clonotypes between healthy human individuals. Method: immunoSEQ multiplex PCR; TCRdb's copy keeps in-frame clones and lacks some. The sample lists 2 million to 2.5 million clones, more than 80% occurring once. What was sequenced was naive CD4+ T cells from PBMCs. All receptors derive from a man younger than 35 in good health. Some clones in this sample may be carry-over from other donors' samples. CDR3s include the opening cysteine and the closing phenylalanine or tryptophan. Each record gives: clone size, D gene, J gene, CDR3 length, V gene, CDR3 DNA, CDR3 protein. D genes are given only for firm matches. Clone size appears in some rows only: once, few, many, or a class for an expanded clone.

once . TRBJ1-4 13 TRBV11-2 TGTGCCAGCAGCTTAGGGACAGAAAAAAAACTGTTTTTT CASSLGTEKKLFF
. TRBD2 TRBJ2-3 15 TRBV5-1 TGCGCCAGCAGCTTACTAGCGGGAGGGGGAGATACGCAGTATTTT CASSLLAGGGDTQYF
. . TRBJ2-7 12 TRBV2 TGTGCCAGCAGTGAAGATCAGGGCCGTCGGTACTTC CASSEDQGRRYF
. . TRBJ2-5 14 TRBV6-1 TGTGCCAGCAGTCCTATCCGAGGGCGGGAGACCCAGTACTTC CASSPIRGRETQYF
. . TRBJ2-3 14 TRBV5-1 TGCGCCAGCAGCTCCCTAGCTAACACAGATACGCAGTATTTT CASSSLANTDTQYF
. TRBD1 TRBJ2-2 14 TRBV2 TGTGCCAGCGGACAGGGGGCGAACACCGGGGAGCTGTTTTTT CASGQGANTGELFF
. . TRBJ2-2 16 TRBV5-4 TGTGCCAGCAGCCAACCCGGCGGACAGAACACCGGGGAGCTGTTTTTT CASSQPGGQNTGELFF
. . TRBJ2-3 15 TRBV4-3 TGCGCCAGCAGCCAAGTTCCTGGGACCACAGATACGCAGTATTTT CASSQVPGTTDTQYF
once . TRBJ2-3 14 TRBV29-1 TGCAGCGTGATCGGGGATCCTAACACAGATACGCAGTATTTT CSVIGDPNTDTQYF
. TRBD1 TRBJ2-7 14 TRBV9 TGTGCCAGCAGCGTAGGGGACAGGGGGTTCGAGCAGTACTTC CASSVGDRGFEQYF
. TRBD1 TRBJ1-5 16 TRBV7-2 TGTGCCAGCAGCTTAGGGCTAGACAGGGGCAATCAGCCCCAGCATTTT CASSLGLDRGNQPQHF
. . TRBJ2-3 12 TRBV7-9 TGTGCCAGCAGCCTAGTTGGAGATACGCAGTATTTT CASSLVGDTQYF
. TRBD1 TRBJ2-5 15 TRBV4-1 TGCGCCAGCAGCCAGCCGGGACAGGGGGTTCCGACCCAGTACTTC CASSQPGQGVPTQYF
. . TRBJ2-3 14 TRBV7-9 TGTGCCAGCAGCTCCACGGACAGCACAGATACGCAGTATTTT CASSSTDSTDTQYF
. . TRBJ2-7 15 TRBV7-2 TGTGCCAGCAGCCCAGGGGCAGCAGGGAGCTACGAGCAGTACTTC CASSPGAAGSYEQYF
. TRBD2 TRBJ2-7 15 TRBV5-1 TGCGCCAGCAGCTCCCTGGCGGGAGCTCAGTACGAGCAGTACTTC CASSSLAGAQYEQYF
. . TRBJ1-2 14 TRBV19 TGTGCCAGTAGTATAGGGGGTACCTACTATGGCTACACCTTC CASSIGGTYYGYTF
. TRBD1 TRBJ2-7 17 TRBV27 TGTGCCAGCAGTTCTTACCGCGGGACAGGGATTCCCTACGAGCAGTACTTC CASSSYRGTGIPYEQYF
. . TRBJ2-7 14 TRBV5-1 TGCGCCAGCAGTGGCTCCCCAGGGCGGTACGAGCAGTACTTC CASSGSPGRYEQYF
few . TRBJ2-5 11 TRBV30 TGTGCCTGGAGTGTGGGTGAGACCCAGTACTTC CAWSVGETQYF
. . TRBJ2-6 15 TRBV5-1 TGCGCCAGCAGCATAGCGTTCTCTGGGGCCAACGTCCTGACTTTC CASSIAFSGANVLTF
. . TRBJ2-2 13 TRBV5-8 TGTGCCAGCAGCCGTTACAACACCGGGGAGCTGTTTTTT CASSRYNTGELFF
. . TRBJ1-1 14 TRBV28 TGTGCCAGCAGTGGGGCTCCCGGTGTTGGTGAAGCTTTCTTT CASSGAPGVGEAFF
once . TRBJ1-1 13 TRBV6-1 TGTGCCAGCAGTGAAGGGGTAGGGTTGGGCGCTTTCTTT CASSEGVGLGAFF
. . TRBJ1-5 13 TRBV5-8 TGTGCCAGCAGCTTTATACTCAATCAGCCCCAGCATTTT CASSFILNQPQHF
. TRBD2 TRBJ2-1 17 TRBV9 TGTGCCAGCAGCGACAACATGGGACTACCCTCCTACAATGAGCAGTTCTTC CASSDNMGLPSYNEQFF
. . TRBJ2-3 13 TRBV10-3 TGTGCCATCAGTGAGCCCCCCTATGCCACGCAGTATTTT CAISEPPYATQYF
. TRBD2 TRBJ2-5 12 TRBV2 TGTGCCAGCACCCGGGGGGAAGAGACCCAGTACTTC CASTRGEETQYF
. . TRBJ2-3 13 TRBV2 TGTGCCAGCAGTGAACAGGGGACAGATACGCAGTATTTT CASSEQGTDTQYF
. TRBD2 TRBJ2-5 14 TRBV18 TGTGCCAGCTCACCAGGGACTAACCAAGAGACCCAGTACTTC CASSPGTNQETQYF
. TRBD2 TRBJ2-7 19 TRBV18 TGTGCCAGCTCACCACCTCCGGGACTAGCGGGAAGCAGCTCCTACGAGCAGTACTTC CASSPPPGLAGSSSYEQYF
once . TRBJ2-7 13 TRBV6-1 TGTGCCAGCAGTGACGGCAGGACCTACGAGCAGTACTTC CASSDGRTYEQYF
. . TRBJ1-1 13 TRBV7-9 TGTGCCAGCAGACCACCGATGGACGGTGAAGCTTTCTTT CASRPPMDGEAFF
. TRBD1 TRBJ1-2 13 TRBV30 TGTGCCTGGGTCAATAGGGGGCCCTATGGCTACACCTTC CAWVNRGPYGYTF
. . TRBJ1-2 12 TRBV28 TGTGCCAGCGCGTTGAGCAGCTATGGCTACACCTTC CASALSSYGYTF
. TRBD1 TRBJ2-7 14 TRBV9 TGTGCCAGCAGCGGTGGACAGGGGGACTACGAGCAGTACTTC CASSGGQGDYEQYF
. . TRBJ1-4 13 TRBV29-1 TGCAGCGTGGGCCGGGGGGTTGACGAAAAACTGTTTTTT CSVGRGVDEKLFF
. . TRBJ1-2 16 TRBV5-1 TGCGCCAGCAGCGATCAGGGGCCTAGCGTACTGTATGGCTACACCTTC CASSDQGPSVLYGYTF
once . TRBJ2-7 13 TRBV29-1 TGCAGCTCTTCGGGGGGCCCAGGGGGCGAGCAGTACTTC CSSSGGPGGEQYF
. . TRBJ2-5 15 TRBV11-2 TGTGCCAGCAGCTTGGGTCGCGCAGTACAAGAGACCCAGTACTTC CASSLGRAVQETQYF
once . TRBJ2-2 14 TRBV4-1 TGCGCCAGCCAGAGAGTCCGCCGCACCGGGGAGCTGTTTTTT CASQRVRRTGELFF
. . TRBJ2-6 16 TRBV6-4 TGTGCCAGCAGCGTACAAGGCCCCCCACGTCCCAACGTCCTGACTTTC CASSVQGPPRPNVLTF
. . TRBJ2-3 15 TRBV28 TGTGCCAGCAGTCAGACCAGAAGGAGAACAGATACGCAGTATTTT CASSQTRRRTDTQYF
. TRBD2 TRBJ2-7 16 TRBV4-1 TGCGCCAGCAGCCAAAACGATCTAGCGGGAGCTGGCGAGCAGTACTTC CASSQNDLAGAGEQYF
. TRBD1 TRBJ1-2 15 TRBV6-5 TGTGCCAGCAGTTACTGGCAGGGGGCCAACTATGGCTACACCTTC CASSYWQGANYGYTF
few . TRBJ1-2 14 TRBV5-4 TGTGCCAGCAGCACGCAGGGATCTAACTATGGCTACACCTTC CASSTQGSNYGYTF
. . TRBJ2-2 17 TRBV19 TGTGCCAGTAGTTCATCAGGGGTCCCACCGAACACCGGGGAGCTGTTTTTT CASSSSGVPPNTGELFF
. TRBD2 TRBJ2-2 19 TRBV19 TGTGCCAGTAGTTCTGGACTAGCGGGAGGGCTGGGACGGACCGGGGAGCTGTTTTTT CASSSGLAGGLGRTGELFF
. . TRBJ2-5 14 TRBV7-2 TGTGCCAGCAGCCCCGGTGTGGTACGAGAGACCCAGTACTTC CASSPGVVRETQYF
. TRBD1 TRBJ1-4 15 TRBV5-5 TGTGCCAGCAGCTCGACAGGGGGCGCGATAGAAAAACTGTTTTTT CASSSTGGAIEKLFF
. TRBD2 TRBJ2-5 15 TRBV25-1 TGTGCCAGCAGTGAAGGGACTAGCGGCCAAGAGACCCAGTACTTC CASSEGTSGQETQYF
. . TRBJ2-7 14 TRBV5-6 TGTGCCAGCAGCCGCCGACAGGCGACCTACGAGCAGTACTTC CASSRRQATYEQYF
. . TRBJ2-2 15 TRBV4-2 TGTGCCAGCACCCTTAGCGGCCTAAACACCGGGGAGCTGTTTTTT CASTLSGLNTGELFF
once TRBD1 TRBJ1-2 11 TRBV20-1 TGCAGTTCACAGGGGGCTCGAGGCTACACCTTC CSSQGARGYTF
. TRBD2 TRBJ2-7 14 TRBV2 TGTGCCAGCAGGGCGATAGCGGGACGCTACGAGCAGTACTTC CASRAIAGRYEQYF
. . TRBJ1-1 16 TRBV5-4 TGTGCCAGCAGTTCTGGCGGGCAGGGCATGAACACTGAAGCTTTCTTT CASSSGGQGMNTEAFF
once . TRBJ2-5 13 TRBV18 TGTGCCAGCTCACCGCGGACGGAAGAGACCCAGTACTTC CASSPRTEETQYF
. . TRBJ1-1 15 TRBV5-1 TGCGCCAGCAGCTTTAATCAGGCCCTGAGGACTGAAGCTTTCTTT CASSFNQALRTEAFF
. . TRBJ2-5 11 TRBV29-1 TGCAGCGTTGGGGGTCGGGAGACCCAGTACTTC CSVGGRETQYF